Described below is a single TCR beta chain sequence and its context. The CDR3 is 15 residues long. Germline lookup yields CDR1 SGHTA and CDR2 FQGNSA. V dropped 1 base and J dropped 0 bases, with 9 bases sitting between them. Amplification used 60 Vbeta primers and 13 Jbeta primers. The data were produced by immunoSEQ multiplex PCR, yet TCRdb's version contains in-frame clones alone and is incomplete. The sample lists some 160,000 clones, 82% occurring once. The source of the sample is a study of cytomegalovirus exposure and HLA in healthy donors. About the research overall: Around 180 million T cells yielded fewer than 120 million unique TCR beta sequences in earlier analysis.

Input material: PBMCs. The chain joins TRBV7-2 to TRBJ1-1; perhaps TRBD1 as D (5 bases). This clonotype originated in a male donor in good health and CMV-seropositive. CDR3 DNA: TGTGCCAGCAGCTTAGGTCCAGGGTTGAACACTGAAGCTTTCTTT. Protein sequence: CASSLGPGLNTEAFF.